The T cell receptor beta chain under discussion was sequenced for a study of shared T cell receptors in the human thymus. Generated by immunoSEQ multiplex PCR, the TCRdb table keeps only in-frame clones and is missing some. The sample has approximately 730,000 clones, approximately 85% seen once; the top ten hold approximately 0.01%. Germline V gene sequence: CDR1 MNHEY, CDR2 SVGAGI. The V gene end was trimmed by 6 bases and the J gene end by 4 bases; junction bases not matched to a gene: 12. The CDR3 totals 15 residues. In addition, the sample was reused for a study of human thymus T cells.

The sequencing sample was made of thymocytes. This clonotype originated in a girl under two years old with a congenital heart defect. The chain is built from TRBV6-5 and TRBJ2-7, with 7 bases matching TRBD1. The CDR3 here is CASSPDRPSRYEQYF. CDR3 nucleotide sequence: TGTGCCAGCAGCCCGGACAGGCCAAGCAGGTACGAGCAGTACTTC.